A single T cell receptor beta chain is shown here with its context. Its antigen is unidentified. The germline gene is not matched at one end of the junction; a read error may be the cause. Exclusion criteria comprised uncontrolled infection, other autoimmune disease, pregnancy or lactation. This entry belongs to a study of T cells in Graves' hyperthyroidism and ophthalmopathy. Template material for amplifying TCR beta CDR3 regions consisted of RNA transcripts. The TCR CDR3 first-round RT-PCR relied on the HTBI primer set. Via MiXCR, TCRdb re-called the multiplex PCR reads, giving one row per CDR3 protein. In the table there are a few hundred thousand distinct CDR3 sequences, around 42% of which are singletons. The CDR3 is made up of 11 amino acids. Study-wide results and caveats: Blood samples included most of the expanded thyroid clonotypes exceeding 0.001. For ophthalmopathy, model prediction preceded onset by a median 6.5 months.

The receptor was derived from a woman under 30 with Graves' hyperthyroidism. The sample was peripheral blood or thyroid tissue (not recorded which). V usage is TRBV12-3 or TRBV12-4 and J usage is TRBJ2-5, with D hard to call. The J call is uncertain, as TRBJ2-7 better fits the DNA end. DNA for the CDR3: TGTACCAGCAGTCGTTCTCTCGAGCAGTACTTC. This codes for CTSSRSLEQYF.